The rows below give T cell receptor beta chains drawn from one sample of a study of T cell responses to AZD1222 COVID-19 vaccine. The assay was immunoSEQ multiplex PCR, and TCRdb's table has in-frame clones only and misses some. The sample yields some 130,000 clones, 80% to 90% seen once. The sequenced sample was peripheral blood, obtained on day 0 of AZD1222 vaccination. The receptors derive from an adult in good health. The CDR3 runs from the conserved cysteine through the conserved F or W. D genes are given only for firm matches. The size entry is marked missing in some rows and otherwise reads once, few, many or a size class.

size,V,D,J,CDR3,DNA
NA,TRBV15,TRBD1,TRBJ1-1,CAIRQGLNTEAFF,TGTGCCATCCGACAGGGTTTAAACACTGAAGCTTTCTTT
NA,TRBV5-6,TRBD1,TRBJ1-5,CASSWGTGLNQPQHF,TGTGCCAGCAGCTGGGGGACAGGCCTGAATCAGCCCCAGCATTTT
NA,TRBV6-2/TRBV6-3,NA,TRBJ1-5,CASSYQGRDTQPQHF,TGTGCCAGCAGTTATCAGGGCAGGGATACTCAGCCCCAGCATTTT
NA,TRBV6-5,NA,TRBJ1-4,CASSYDYGTLLFF,TGTGCCAGCAGTTACGATTATGGGACGTTACTGTTTTTT
NA,TRBV29-1,TRBD2,TRBJ2-3,CSGAGLAGDTQYF,TGCAGCGGTGCGGGACTAGCGGGAGATACGCAGTATTTT
NA,TRBV19,NA,TRBJ1-2,CASSINLMVGEGYGYTF,TGTGCCAGTAGTATAAATCTGATGGTCGGCGAGGGCTATGGCTACACCTTC
NA,TRBV11-2,NA,TRBJ1-1,CASSRLRGRAGEDTEAFF,TGTGCCAGCAGCCGTCTTCGGGGTCGGGCAGGGGAGGACACTGAAGCTTTCTTT
NA,TRBV4-1,NA,TRBJ1-1,CASSQPTTGTEAFF,TGCGCCAGCAGCCAGCCGACGACAGGCACTGAAGCTTTCTTT
NA,TRBV24-1,NA,TRBJ1-4,CATKPAGPNEKLFF,TGTGCCACCAAACCCGCAGGGCCAAATGAAAAACTGTTTTTT
once,TRBV2,NA,TRBJ2-5,CASSVGDLETQYF,TGTGCCAGCAGTGTGGGAGACCTAGAGACCCAGTACTTC
NA,TRBV21-1,NA,TRBJ1-3,CASSKNVRGSSGNTIYF,TGTGCCAGCAGCAAGAACGTCCGGGGCAGCTCTGGAAACACCATATATTTT
NA,TRBV4-1,NA,TRBJ1-5,CASSQDGQGWDQPQHF,TGCGCCAGCAGCCAAGATGGCCAGGGGTGGGATCAGCCCCAGCATTTT
NA,TRBV5-1,NA,TRBJ1-6,CASSLDGLLYSPLHF,TGCGCCAGCAGCTTGGATGGTTTACTTTATTCACCCCTCCACTTT
NA,TRBV19,NA,TRBJ1-2,CASSITTLGGYTF,TGTGCCAGTAGTATTACAACGCTGGGAGGCTACACCTTC
NA,TRBV7-2,NA,TRBJ1-4,CASSLRGLANEKLFF,TGTGCCAGCAGCTTAAGAGGGTTGGCTAATGAAAAACTGTTTTTT
NA,TRBV6-1,TRBD1,TRBJ1-5,CASSAPQGGEVEPQHF,TGTGCCAGCAGTGCACCCCAGGGGGGGGAGGTAGAGCCCCAGCATTTT
NA,TRBV16,NA,TRBJ2-5,CASSSRDGQETQYF,TGTGCCAGCAGCTCACGGGACGGCCAAGAGACCCAGTACTTC
NA,TRBV5-1,NA,TRBJ1-2,CASSLEVVGAYGYTF,TGCGCCAGCAGCTTGGAGGTCGTCGGGGCCTATGGCTACACCTTC
NA,TRBV15,TRBD1,TRBJ1-3,CAVEQGGFGNTIYF,TGTGCCGTAGAACAGGGGGGTTTTGGAAACACCATATATTTT
once,TRBV10-2,TRBD2,TRBJ2-1,CASSEGGRVNEQFF,TGCGCCAGCAGTGAGGGCGGGAGAGTGAATGAGCAGTTCTTC
NA,TRBV28,TRBD2,TRBJ2-3,CASTPSLLAGNTDTQYF,TGTGCCAGCACTCCCTCCCTGCTAGCGGGGAACACAGATACGCAGTATTTT
NA,TRBV19,NA,TRBJ1-1,CASSISGRNTEAFF,TGTGCCAGTAGTATATCGGGTCGGAACACTGAAGCTTTCTTT
NA,TRBV7-6,TRBD1,TRBJ2-2,CASSLAGQGSGELFF,TGTGCCAGCAGCTTAGCGGGACAGGGTTCCGGGGAGCTGTTTTTT
NA,TRBV19,NA,TRBJ1-2,CASSNRGDLGYTF,TGTGCCAGTAGTAATAGAGGGGACCTTGGCTACACCTTC
NA,TRBV16,NA,TRBJ1-2,CASSPRAGARGYTF,TGTGCCAGCAGCCCTAGGGCGGGGGCGCGTGGCTACACCTTC
NA,TRBV18,TRBD1,TRBJ1-1,CASSQAPGGTEAFF,TGTGCCAGCTCACAAGCGCCAGGGGGCACTGAAGCTTTCTTT
NA,TRBV11-3,NA,TRBJ1-1,CASSLDRGTEAFF,TGTGCCAGCAGCTTAGATCGGGGAACTGAAGCTTTCTTT
NA,TRBV30,NA,TRBJ1-1,CAWIGGPNTEAFF,TGTGCCTGGATTGGGGGCCCGAACACTGAAGCTTTCTTT
few,TRBV3-1/TRBV3-2,TRBD1,TRBJ1-1,CASSQTTGGTEAFF,TGTGCCAGCAGCCAAACCACAGGGGGCACTGAAGCTTTCTTT
once,TRBV30,TRBD1,TRBJ2-7,CAWSAKPGQGAGEQYF,TGTGCCTGGAGCGCCAAACCGGGACAGGGGGCGGGTGAGCAGTACTTC
NA,TRBV5-1,NA,TRBJ2-1,CASSLAAGDDEQFF,TGCGCCAGCAGCTTGGCCGCAGGGGATGATGAGCAGTTCTTC
NA,TRBV6-1,NA,TRBJ1-2,CASSEGRAYGYTF,TGTGCCAGCAGTGAGGGCAGGGCCTATGGCTACACCTTC
once,TRBV9,TRBD1,TRBJ1-1,CASSVGNTGVDTEAFF,TGTGCCAGCAGCGTAGGGAATACAGGGGTGGACACTGAAGCTTTCTTT
once,TRBV7-3,NA,TRBJ2-2,CASSFSDGTGELFF,TGTGCCAGCAGCTTCTCGGACGGCACCGGGGAGCTGTTTTTT